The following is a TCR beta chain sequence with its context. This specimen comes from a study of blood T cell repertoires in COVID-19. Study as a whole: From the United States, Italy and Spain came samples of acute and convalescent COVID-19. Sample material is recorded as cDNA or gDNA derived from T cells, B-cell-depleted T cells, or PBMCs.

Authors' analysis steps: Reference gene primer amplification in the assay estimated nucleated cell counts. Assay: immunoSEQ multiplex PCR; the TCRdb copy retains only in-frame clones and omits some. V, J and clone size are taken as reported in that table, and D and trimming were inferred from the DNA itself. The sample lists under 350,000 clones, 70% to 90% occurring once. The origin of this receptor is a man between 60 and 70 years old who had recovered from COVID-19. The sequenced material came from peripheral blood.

CDR3 residues: CASSLIPVTSTDTQYF. The CDR3 DNA sequence: TGCGCCAGCAGCTTGATCCCGGTTACTAGCACAGATACGCAGTATTTT. The rearrangement uses TRBV5-1 and TRBJ2-3, with D hard to call. Germline V CDR1 and CDR2: SGHRS, YFSETQ. Deletions cut 1 base from V and 0 bases from J, with 12 bases between. The CDR3 is made up of 16 amino acids.